The following is a T cell receptor (beta chain) sequence with its context. Its recognized antigen is unknown. No much larger clonotype is one base removed from it; base qualities were not supplied. This sample stems from a study of T cells in tuberculosis listed by TCRdb under 2018. A note on the overall study: The study combined CD1B tetramers and high-throughput TCR immunosequencing to characterize T cells specific for the mycobacterial lipid antigen glucose monomycolate (GMM). PBMC from patients with active tuberculosis were archived either before the start of standard anti-tuberculosis treatment or within 7 days of starting that treatment. With 9 to 10 people per group, a South African clinical cohort compared IGRA-negative adolescents, IGRA-positive adolescents with latent tuberculosis, and adults with active tuberculosis.

The immunoSEQ multiplex PCR assay was used to generate TCR libraries, with TCR-beta and/or TCR-alpha/delta assays applied to each sample. The amplified TCR libraries were sequenced using the Illumina high-throughput platform. The study's processing was this. Clustering and dimensionality reduction relied on pairwise TCRdist distances among GMM-specific receptors from T cells that were either sorted ex vivo or expanded in vitro. The score assigned to each clinical repertoire was mean NN-distance, meaning the average TCRdist to the nearest 10% of tetramer-positive reference sequences. GEM TCR motif frequency was calculated as the fraction of unique TCRs that matched known GEM sequences by V/J usage and CDR3 length. Active tuberculosis was classified by linear discriminant analysis with leave-one-out cross-validation, implemented in scikit-learn. Here the immuneACCESS table is served through TCRdb, limited to in-frame sequences with V and J called. Missing clones are a known gap in these copies; in checked studies unresolved V genes cover under half, and the rest lacks a known reason. That table gives V, J and clone size, and the DNA gave D and trimming. This sample comprises 30,000 to 35,000 clones, more than 85% of them detected only once. Of the sample, 2.4% is held by the ten largest clones.

Points the paper makes about the study in general: Shorter CDR3-alpha lengths in active tuberculosis patients partly drove the smaller NN-distances, and the TCR-beta difference was not statistically significant. Clinical samples were selected based on the availability of cryopreserved specimens, with adults included as active tuberculosis cases and adolescents included as controls. Using GEM motif frequencies, a classifier achieved 60% to 70% accuracy, whereas a classifier built on the diverse GMM-specific repertoire got to around 90% accuracy (AUROC 0.8 to 0.95). Compared with IGRA-negative controls, TCR-alpha repertoires from active tuberculosis had smaller mean NN-distances to GMM-specific TCRs, which suggests that these TCRs underwent clonal expansion.

Read against the paper, the sample's time point label means: new active TB diagnosis, blood taken before or within 7 days of starting treatment. The patients with active tuberculosis were newly diagnosed, HIV-seronegative South African adults aged 18 years or older. Active tuberculosis was confirmed by positive sputum smear microscopy and/or positive M. tuberculosis culture. Immunosequencing was performed on unsorted cryopreserved PBMC and covered 100,000 or so T cells per clinical donor on average. CDR1 and CDR2 were assigned from the germline V gene as SGHRS and YFSETQ. The CDR3 numbers 15 residues from cysteine through phenylalanine. Only the CDR3 region is kept as DNA, spanning 45 bases read in frame from base 1. V trim: 4 bases; J trim: 8 bases; unmatched bases: 11.

The sequenced sample was PBMCs, obtained at tuberculosis diagnosis. The source of this sequence is an adult with tuberculosis. The chain is made from TRBV5-1 and TRBJ2-1; TRBD2 agrees with 8 junctional bases. The bases are TGCGCCAGCAGCCGGGACCAGCGGGGGATAGATGAGCAGTTCTTC. This is translated as CASSRDQRGIDEQFF.